This T cell receptor (beta chain) was observed in a study of siplizumab effects on memory and regulatory T cells. General observations from the study: Sequences below about 10^-5 frequency were poorly captured, and few alloreactive clones mapped to unstimulated subsets.

V lost 2 bases, J lost 2 bases, and 7 bases lay in between. This CDR3 is built from 13 residues. Germline CDR1 SGHTA, CDR2 FQGNSA. The table came from immunoSEQ multiplex PCR; TCRdb's copy has only in-frame clones and leaves some out. The sample contains approximately 100,000 clones, about 91% of which appear only once. As for this clone: Its antigen remains unknown.

Sequencing input: CD4+ T cells sorted from blood. The TCR comes from a human donor in good health. Some clones in this sample may be carry-over from other donors' samples. The V gene is TRBV7-2, the J gene TRBJ2-7; D remains ambiguous. In nucleotides, the CDR3 is TGTGCCAGCAGCTTAAAGTCGGCCTACGAGCAGTACTTC. Translated, it gives CASSLKSAYEQYF. Full variable domain (outside the CDR3, taken from reference TRBV7-2 and TRBJ2-7): GAGVSQSPSNKVTEKGKDVELRCDPISGHTALYWYRQSLGQGLEFLIYFQGNSAPDKSGLPSDRFSAERTGGSVSTLTIQRTQQEDSAVYLCASSLKSAYEQYFGPGTRLTVT.